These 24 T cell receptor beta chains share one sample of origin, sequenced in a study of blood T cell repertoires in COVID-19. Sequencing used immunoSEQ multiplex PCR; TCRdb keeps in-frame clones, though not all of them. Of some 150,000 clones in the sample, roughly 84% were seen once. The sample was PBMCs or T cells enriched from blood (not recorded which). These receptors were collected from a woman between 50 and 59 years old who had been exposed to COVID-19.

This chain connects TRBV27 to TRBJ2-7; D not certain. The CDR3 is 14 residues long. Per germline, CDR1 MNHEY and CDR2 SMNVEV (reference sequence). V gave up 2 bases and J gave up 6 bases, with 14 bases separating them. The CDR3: CASSLGVPQLEQYF. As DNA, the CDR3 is TGTGCCAGCAGTTTAGGAGTGCCCCAGCTCGAGCAGTACTTC.

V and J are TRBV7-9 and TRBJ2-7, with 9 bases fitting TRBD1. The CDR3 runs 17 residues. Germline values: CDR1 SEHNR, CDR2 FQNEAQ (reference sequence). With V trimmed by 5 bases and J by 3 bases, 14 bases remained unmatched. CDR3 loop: CASSHQVVGTGNYEQYF. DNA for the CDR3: TGTGCCAGCAGCCACCAAGTAGTTGGGACAGGGAACTACGAGCAGTACTTC.

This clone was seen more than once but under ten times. The CDR3 loop reads CASSQDLPGQGSSPLHF. The CDR3 coding sequence is TGCGCCAGCAGCCAAGATCTCCCGGGACAGGGTAGTTCACCCCTCCACTTT. V is TRBV4-3 and J is TRBJ1-6; 9 bases agree with TRBD1. V gave up 0 bases and J gave up 9 bases; unmatched junction bases: 9. The length of the CDR3 is 17 residues. Germline CDR1 reads LGHNA; CDR2 reads YSLEER.

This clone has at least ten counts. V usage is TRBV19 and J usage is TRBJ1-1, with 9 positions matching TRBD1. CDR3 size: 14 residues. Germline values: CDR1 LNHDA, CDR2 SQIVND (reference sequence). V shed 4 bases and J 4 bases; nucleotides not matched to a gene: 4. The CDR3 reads CASSSGQGITEAFF. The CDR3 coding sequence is TGTGCCAGTAGTAGTGGACAGGGGATCACTGAAGCTTTCTTT.

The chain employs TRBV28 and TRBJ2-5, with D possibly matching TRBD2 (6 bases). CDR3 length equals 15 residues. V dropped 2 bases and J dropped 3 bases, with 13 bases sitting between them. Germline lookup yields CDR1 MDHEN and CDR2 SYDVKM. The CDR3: CASSLPAGTKETQYF. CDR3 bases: TGTGCCAGCAGTTTACCCGCGGGGACCAAAGAGACCCAGTACTTC.

CDR3: CASRLTGGVETQYF. The CDR3 DNA follows: TGTGCCAGCAGGCTCACAGGGGGCGTCGAGACCCAGTACTTC. The chain employs TRBV7-2 and TRBJ2-5; TRBD1 aligns across 9 bases. Trimming cost V 6 bases and J 5 bases; bases outside gene matches: 7. CDR3 length equals 14 residues. Germline CDR1 SGHTA, CDR2 FQGNSA.

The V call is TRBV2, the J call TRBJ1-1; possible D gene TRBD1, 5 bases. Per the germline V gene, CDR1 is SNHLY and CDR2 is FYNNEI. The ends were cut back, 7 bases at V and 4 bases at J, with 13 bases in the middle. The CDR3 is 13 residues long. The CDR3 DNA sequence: TGTGCCAGCACCCGGGACTCAACCACTGAAGCTTTCTTT. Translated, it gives CASTRDSTTEAFF.

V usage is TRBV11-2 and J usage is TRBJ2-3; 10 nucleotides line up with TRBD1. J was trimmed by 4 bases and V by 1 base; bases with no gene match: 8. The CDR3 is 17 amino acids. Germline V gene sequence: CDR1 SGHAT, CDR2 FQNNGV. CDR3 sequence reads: CASSLGGTGVFSDTQYF. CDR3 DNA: TGTGCCAGCAGCTTAGGCGGGACAGGGGTTTTTTCAGATACGCAGTATTTT. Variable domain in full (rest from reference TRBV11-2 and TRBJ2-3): EAGVAQSPRYKIIEKRQSVAFWCNPISGHATLYWYQQILGQGPKLLIQFQNNGVVDDSQLPKDRFSAERLKGVDSTLKIQPAKLEDSAVYLCASSLGGTGVFSDTQYFGPGTRLTVL.

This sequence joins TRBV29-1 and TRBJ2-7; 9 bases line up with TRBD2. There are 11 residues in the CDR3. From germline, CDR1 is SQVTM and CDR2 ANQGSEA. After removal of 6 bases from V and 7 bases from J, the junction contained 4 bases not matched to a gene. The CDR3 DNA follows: TGCAGCGTGCGACTAGCGGTTGAGCAGTACTTC. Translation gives CSVRLAVEQYF.

The CDR3 here is CASSHGTGVNYGYTF. DNA of the CDR3: TGTGCCAGCTCACATGGGACAGGGGTTAACTATGGCTACACCTTC. J is TRBJ1-2 and V is TRBV18, with TRBD1 matching over 10 bases. The CDR3 spans 15 residues. The germline CDR1 and CDR2 sequences are KGHSH and LQKENI. Trimming took 4 bases from V and 1 from J; bases not matched to a gene: 3.

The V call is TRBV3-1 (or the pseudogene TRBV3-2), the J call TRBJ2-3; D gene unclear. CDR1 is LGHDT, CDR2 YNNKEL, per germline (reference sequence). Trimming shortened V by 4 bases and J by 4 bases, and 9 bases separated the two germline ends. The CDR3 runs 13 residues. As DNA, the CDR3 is TGTGCCAGCAGCCGCCTATTGCCAGATACGCAGTATTTT. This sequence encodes CASSRLLPDTQYF.

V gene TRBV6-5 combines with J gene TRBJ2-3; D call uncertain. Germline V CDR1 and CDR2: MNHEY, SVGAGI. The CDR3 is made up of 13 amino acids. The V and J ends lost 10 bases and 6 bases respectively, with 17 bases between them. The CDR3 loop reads CATTPLLRDTQYF. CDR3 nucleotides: TGTGCCACTACCCCCCTCCTCAGGGATACGCAGTATTTT.

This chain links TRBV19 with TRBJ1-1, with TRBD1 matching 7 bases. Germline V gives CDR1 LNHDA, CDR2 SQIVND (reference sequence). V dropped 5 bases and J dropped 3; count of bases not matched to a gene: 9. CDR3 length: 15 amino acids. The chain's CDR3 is CASSATTGADTEAFF. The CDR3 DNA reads TGTGCCAGTAGTGCTACTACAGGGGCCGACACTGAAGCTTTCTTT.

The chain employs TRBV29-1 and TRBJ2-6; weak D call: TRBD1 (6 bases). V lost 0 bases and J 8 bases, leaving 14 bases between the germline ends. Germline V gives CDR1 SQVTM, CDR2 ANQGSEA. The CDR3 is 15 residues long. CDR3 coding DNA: TGCAGCGTTGAAGACCGACAGGATCCCACCAACGTCCTGACTTTC. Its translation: CSVEDRQDPTNVLTF.

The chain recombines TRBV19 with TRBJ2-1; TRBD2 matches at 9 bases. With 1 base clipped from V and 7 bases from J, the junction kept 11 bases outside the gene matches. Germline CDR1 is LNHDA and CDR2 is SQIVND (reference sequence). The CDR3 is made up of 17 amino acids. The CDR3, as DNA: TGTGCCAGTAGTATAGTCCCCGGGGCGGGAGGGGGTAATGAGCAGTTCTTC. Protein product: CASSIVPGAGGGNEQFF.

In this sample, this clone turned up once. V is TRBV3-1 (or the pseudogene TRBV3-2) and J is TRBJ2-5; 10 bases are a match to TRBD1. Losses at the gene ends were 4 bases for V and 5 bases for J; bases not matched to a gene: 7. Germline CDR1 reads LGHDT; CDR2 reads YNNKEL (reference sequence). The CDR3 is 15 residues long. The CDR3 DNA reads TGTGCCAGCAGCCCCACCCTGACAGGGGGCGAGACCCAGTACTTC. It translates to CASSPTLTGGETQYF.

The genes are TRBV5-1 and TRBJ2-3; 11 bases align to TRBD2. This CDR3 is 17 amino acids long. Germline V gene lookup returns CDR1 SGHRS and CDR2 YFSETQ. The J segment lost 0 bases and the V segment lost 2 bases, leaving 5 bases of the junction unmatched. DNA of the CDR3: TGCGCCAGCAGCTTACTAGCGGGGGCCGGAAGCACAGATACGCAGTATTTT. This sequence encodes CASSLLAGAGSTDTQYF.

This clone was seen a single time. Here the CDR3 DNA reads TGTGCCAGCAGCTCGTCGGGAAAGGAACTGTTTTTT. Translated: CASSSSGKELFF. The rearrangement uses TRBV7-9 and TRBJ1-4; D gene uncertain. V dropped 4 bases and J dropped 12 bases, with 12 bases sitting between them. Germline CDR1 SEHNR, CDR2 FQNEAQ (reference sequence). The CDR3 spans 12 residues.

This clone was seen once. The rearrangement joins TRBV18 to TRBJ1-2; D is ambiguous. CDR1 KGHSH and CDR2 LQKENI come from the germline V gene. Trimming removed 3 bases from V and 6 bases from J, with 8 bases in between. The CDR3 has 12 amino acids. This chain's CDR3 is CASSPGRDGYTF. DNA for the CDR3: TGTGCCAGCTCACCGGGGAGGGATGGCTACACCTTC.

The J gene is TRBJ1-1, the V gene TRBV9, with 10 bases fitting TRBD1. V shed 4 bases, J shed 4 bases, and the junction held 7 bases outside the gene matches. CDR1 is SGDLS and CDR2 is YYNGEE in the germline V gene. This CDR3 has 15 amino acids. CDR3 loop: CASSFSGTGVTEAFF. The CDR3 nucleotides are TGTGCCAGCAGCTTTTCCGGGACAGGGGTCACTGAAGCTTTCTTT.

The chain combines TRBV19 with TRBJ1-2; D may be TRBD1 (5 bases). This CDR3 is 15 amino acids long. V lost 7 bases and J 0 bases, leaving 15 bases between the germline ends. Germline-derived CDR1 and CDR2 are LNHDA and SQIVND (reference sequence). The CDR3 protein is CASTIEAGTNYGYTF. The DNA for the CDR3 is TGTGCCAGTACCATTGAGGCAGGGACTAACTATGGCTACACCTTC.

CDR3 protein: CASSLSGQASLQPQHF. The CDR3 DNA is TGTGCCAGCAGCTTGTCCGGACAGGCGAGCTTGCAGCCCCAGCATTTT. The chain carries TRBV5-5 and TRBJ1-5; 7 bases are shared with TRBD1. The CDR3 spans 16 residues. The J segment lost 7 bases and the V segment lost 1 base, leaving 11 bases of the junction unmatched. From germline, CDR1 is SGHKS and CDR2 YYEKEE (reference sequence).

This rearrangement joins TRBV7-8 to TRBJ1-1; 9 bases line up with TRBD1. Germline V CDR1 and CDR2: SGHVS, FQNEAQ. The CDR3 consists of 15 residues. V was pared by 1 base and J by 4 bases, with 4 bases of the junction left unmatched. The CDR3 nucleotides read TGTGCCAGCAGCTTAGAACAGGGGGCGAGCACTGAAGCTTTCTTT. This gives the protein CASSLEQGASTEAFF.

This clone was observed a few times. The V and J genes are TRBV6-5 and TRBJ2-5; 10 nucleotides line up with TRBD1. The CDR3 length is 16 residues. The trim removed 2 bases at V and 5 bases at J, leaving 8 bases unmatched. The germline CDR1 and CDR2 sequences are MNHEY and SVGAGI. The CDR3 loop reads CASSYGTGVGGETQYF. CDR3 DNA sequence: TGTGCCAGCAGTTACGGGACAGGGGTCGGGGGCGAGACCCAGTACTTC.